The clone carrying this T cell receptor (beta chain) was seen a few times. The antigen remains unidentified. The data were taken from a study of T cells after yellow fever vaccination. Whole-study results and caveats: Just a small share of clonotypes turned up in the CD4 compartment as well as the CD8 compartment.

A single record per CDR3 protein comes from TCRdb applying MiXCR to the 5' RACE reads. The profile shows 250,000 to 350,000 distinct CDR3 sequences, 8.5% to 10% of them singletons. V was cut by 5 bases and J by 3 bases, with 14 bases left in between. Germline V gives CDR1 MNHEY, CDR2 SVGAGI. The CDR3 extends over 15 amino acids. The receptor's source is a man between 18 and 35 years old who received the YFV17D yellow fever vaccine. The chain couples TRBV6-5 to TRBJ2-1; TRBD2 might be the D (7 bases). Sequencing was performed on CD4+ T cells sorted from PBMCs, taken 5 days after the yellow fever booster vaccination. The CDR3 DNA follows: TGTGCCAGCAGTGACCACGGGGGGCACTACAATGAGCAGTTCTTC. Translated, it gives CASSDHGGHYNEQFF.